The 21 T cell receptor beta chains in this list originate from one sample, sequenced in a study of blood T cells in healthy people across ages. Using a J-beta primer mix together with a sample-barcoded 5' primer, a second PCR was run for roughly 7 to 12 cycles. TCRdb re-called the 5' RACE reads with MiXCR, one entry per CDR3 protein. The sample holds just under 750,000 distinct CDR3 sequences, 20% to 25% seen once. What was sequenced was blood. The receptors here all came from a man between 65 and 85 years old in good health.

The chain uses TRBV7-9 and TRBJ1-4, with 10 bases lining up with TRBD1. Per germline, CDR1 SEHNR and CDR2 FQNEAQ (reference sequence). The CDR3 loop spans 15 amino acids. The trim removed 4 bases at V and 7 bases at J, leaving 6 bases unmatched. The CDR3 DNA reads TGTGCCAGCAGCTACACGGGGACAGGGGCTGAAAAACTGTTTTTT. This gives the protein CASSYTGTGAEKLFF.

The gene calls are TRBV18 and TRBJ2-1; 12 bases are a match to TRBD1. The J call may be faulty, since TRBJ2-7 better matches the DNA end. Germline assignment: CDR1 KGHSH and CDR2 LQKENI. The CDR3 runs to 15 residues. CDR3 sequence reads: CASSPGTGGGYEQYF. As DNA, the CDR3 is TGTGCCAGCTCACCCGGGACAGGGGGCGGTTACGAGCAGTACTTC.

This clonotype was seen a handful of times. The chain has TRBV7-8 and TRBJ2-4; TRBD2 agrees at 16 bases. Germline V gene data show CDR1 as SGHVS and CDR2 as FQNEAQ. The length of the CDR3 is 20 residues. V lost 5 bases, J lost 3 bases, and 13 bases stayed unmatched. The CDR3 here is CASSVPGLAGGPKVKNIQYF. As DNA, the CDR3 is TGTGCCAGCAGCGTCCCGGGACTAGCGGGAGGGCCAAAAGTCAAAAACATTCAGTACTTC.

The chain joins TRBV6-5 to TRBJ2-1; D gene unclear. Trimming pared 2 bases from V and 4 bases from J, leaving 9 bases between. The CDR3 runs to 14 residues. Germline values: CDR1 MNHEY, CDR2 SVGAGI. The CDR3 DNA sequence: TGTGCCAGCAGTTACGGTGGACGGTACAATGAGCAGTTCTTC. It translates to CASSYGGRYNEQFF.

V is TRBV11-2 and J is TRBJ1-5; 11 positions agree with TRBD1. The CDR3 contains 17 residues. The V segment lost 5 bases and the J segment 6 bases; nucleotides outside the gene matches: 12. In germline, CDR1 is SGHAT, CDR2 FQNNGV. CDR3 amino acids: CASSIPQDRGQSQPQHF. DNA of the CDR3: TGTGCCAGCAGCATCCCACAGGACAGGGGGCAGAGTCAGCCCCAGCATTTT.

This rearrangement joins TRBV27 to TRBJ2-7; D perhaps matches TRBD1 (5 bases). Germline V CDR1 and CDR2: MNHEY, SMNVEV (reference sequence). The CDR3 has 15 amino acids. Trimming took 5 bases from V and 0 from J, leaving 14 bases between them. CDR3 sequence (DNA): TGTGCCAGCAGTAACCCCAGGGTAAGCTCCTACGAGCAGTACTTC. This gives the protein CASSNPRVSSYEQYF.

This clonotype was recorded only once. The V and J genes are TRBV7-2 and TRBJ2-4; 8 bases map to TRBD2. The CDR3 length is 14 residues. CDR1 is SGHTA and CDR2 is FQGNSA in the germline V gene. J was trimmed by 6 bases and V by 3 bases; bases with no gene match: 4. CDR3 in amino acids: CASSFTSGPNIQYF. The CDR3 DNA reads as TGTGCCAGCAGCTTTACTAGCGGCCCAAACATTCAGTACTTC.

The rearrangement links TRBV7-2 to TRBJ2-7, with 8 bases that match TRBD2. The J call may not be correct, given that the DNA end is closer to TRBJ2-5. The CDR3 extends over 18 amino acids. Germline V gene sequence: CDR1 SGHTA, CDR2 FQGNSA. The CDR3 nucleotides are TGTGCCAGCAGCTTAGACCACTATTTGACTAGCGCTAGGGAGACCCAGTACTTC. Amino acid sequence: CASSLDHYLTSARETQYF.

The genes are TRBV3-1 and TRBJ2-1; 9 bases are a match to TRBD2. With 3 bases clipped from V and 3 bases from J, the junction kept 6 bases outside the gene matches. This CDR3 has 16 residues. Germline lookup yields CDR1 LGHDT and CDR2 YNNKEL (reference sequence). DNA for the CDR3: TGTGCCAGCAGCCAGGGGGGACTAGCCTTCTACAATGAGCAGTTCTTC. It is translated as CASSQGGLAFYNEQFF.

The V call is TRBV6-2 or TRBV6-3, the J call TRBJ2-1; 7 nucleotides match TRBD2. The J segment lost 8 bases and the V segment lost 8 bases, leaving 12 bases of the junction unmatched. Germline lookup yields CDR1 MNHEY and CDR2 SVGEGT. The CDR3 has 14 residues. CDR3 in DNA: TGTGCCAGCCGCCCCGGGGGGACTGGGCATGAGCAGTTCTTC. It codes for CASRPGGTGHEQFF.

This clonotype was picked up a small number of times. The chain carries TRBV20-1 and TRBJ2-7; 7 bases align to TRBD1. The germline gives CDR1 DFQATT, CDR2 SNEGSKA (reference sequence). V lost 6 bases to trimming and J lost 2 bases; unmatched junction nucleotides: 10. CDR3 length equals 14 residues. CDR3: CSAKGAAWTYEQYF. The CDR3 nucleotides are TGCAGTGCGAAGGGGGCGGCATGGACCTACGAGCAGTACTTC.

Here the CDR3 reads CASSLTESNYGYTF. The CDR3 DNA reads as TGCGCCAGCTCACTGACGGAATCTAACTATGGCTACACCTTC. V gene TRBV5-1 combines with J gene TRBJ1-2; no reliable D call. The ends were cut back, 7 bases at V and 0 bases at J, with 13 bases in the middle. CDR3 length: 14 residues. The V gene's germline CDR1 is SGHRS and CDR2 YFSETQ.

There are a few counts of this clonotype. This CDR3 fails to terminate in the conserved phenylalanine or tryptophan, so it likely reflects a read error. V is TRBV20-1 and J is TRBJ2-5; D is possibly TRBD2 (6 bases). This CDR3 has 16 amino acids. Germline CDR1 is DFQATT and CDR2 is SNEGSKA (reference sequence). V gave up 0 bases and J gave up 2 bases, with 16 bases separating them. DNA for the CDR3: TGCAGTGCTAGAGATGGGCACAGGCTAGCGCAAGAGACCCAGTACCTC. The encoded protein is CSARDGHRLAQETQYL.

This chain's CDR3 is CASSQDSRRASGGRRTDTQYF. Here the CDR3 DNA reads TGCGCCAGCAGCCAAGATTCCCGGAGGGCTAGCGGGGGCCGTCGGACAGATACGCAGTATTTT. The chain employs TRBV4-1 and TRBJ2-3, with 10 bases fitting TRBD2. The germline V gene has CDR1 MGHRA and CDR2 YSYEKL. The CDR3 totals 21 residues. V shed 0 bases and J 3 bases; nucleotides not matched to a gene: 18.

This clonotype has more than one count but fewer than ten. V gene TRBV12-3 or TRBV12-4 combines with J gene TRBJ1-1, with a tentative D call TRBD1 (6 bases). CDR3 length: 17 residues. V was clipped by 5 bases and J by 0 bases, with 19 bases between them. The CDR3, as DNA: TGTGCCAGCAGTCCAACCGGTCTAGGGGGAATGAACACTGAAGCTTTCTTT. Translation gives CASSPTGLGGMNTEAFF.

As concerns this clonotype: Sequence at one end of the junction differs from germline and may be a read error. The chain uses TRBV6-5 and TRBJ2-1; 13 bases line up with TRBD2. The germline CDR1 and CDR2 sequences are MNHEY and SVGAGI. The CDR3 contains 12 residues. CDR3 sequence reads: CASKRTSGSWAF. In nucleotides, the CDR3 is TGTGCCAGCAAACGGACTAGCGGGAGCTGGGCCTTC.

This clonotype was seen only a few times. The V call is TRBV18, the J call TRBJ1-1; 7 positions agree with TRBD1. The CDR3 loop spans 14 amino acids. V dropped 4 bases and J dropped 3; count of bases not matched to a gene: 5. Germline V gene lookup returns CDR1 KGHSH and CDR2 LQKENI. In DNA, the CDR3 is TGTGCCAGCTCACGGCAGGGGGTGGACACTGAAGCTTTCTTT. Protein: CASSRQGVDTEAFF.

This clonotype was recorded a few times. One base away lies a much larger clone, so this may be a sequencing read error. This chain links TRBV5-1 with TRBJ2-1; D unclear. The CDR3 is 15 residues long. Germline loops: CDR1 SGHRS, CDR2 YFSETQ. CDR3 DNA: TGCACCAGCAGCTTGGACGGAGCTTCCTACAATGAGCAGTTCTTC. Amino acids: CTSSLDGASYNEQFF.

The chain uses TRBV6-6 and TRBJ1-1; D not resolved. Germline V lookup: CDR1 MNHNY, CDR2 SVGAGI (reference sequence). V was shortened by 2 bases and J by 2 bases, with 6 bases between the two germline ends. The CDR3 covers 13 residues. CDR3 protein: CASSYRTNTEAFF. CDR3 nucleotide sequence: TGTGCCAGCAGTTACAGAACCAACACTGAAGCTTTCTTT.

CDR3 sequence reads: CASSFGPFGNTIYF. The CDR3 DNA is TGTGCCAGCAGCTTTGGTCCGTTTGGAAACACCATATATTTT. This rearrangement joins TRBV7-8 to TRBJ1-3; D not resolved. The germline V gene encodes CDR1 SGHVS and CDR2 FQNEAQ. Deletions cut 3 bases from V and 3 bases from J, with 9 bases between. The CDR3 contains 14 residues.

Comment on this clonotype: Germline and junction disagree at one end, which may indicate a read error. The V and J genes are TRBV12-3 or TRBV12-4 and TRBJ2-5; the D gene is possibly TRBD1 (5 bases). There are 13 residues in the CDR3. In DNA, the CDR3 is TGTGCCAGCAGGCACAGGTTAACGGAGACCCAGCACTTC. Translating gives CASRHRLTETQHF.